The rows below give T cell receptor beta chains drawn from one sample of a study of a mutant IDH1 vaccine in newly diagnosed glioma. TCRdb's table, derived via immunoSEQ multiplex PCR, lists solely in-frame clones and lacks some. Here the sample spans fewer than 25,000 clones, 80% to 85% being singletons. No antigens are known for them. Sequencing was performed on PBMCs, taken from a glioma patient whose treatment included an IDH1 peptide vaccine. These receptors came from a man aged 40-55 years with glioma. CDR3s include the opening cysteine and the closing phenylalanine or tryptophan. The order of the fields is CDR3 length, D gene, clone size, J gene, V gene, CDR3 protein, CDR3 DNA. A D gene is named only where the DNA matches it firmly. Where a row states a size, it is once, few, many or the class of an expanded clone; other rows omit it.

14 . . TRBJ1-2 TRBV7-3 CASSLGPREYGYTF TGTGCCAGCAGCTTAGGGCCTCGGGAGTATGGCTACACCTTC
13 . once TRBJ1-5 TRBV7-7 CAHYWGKGQPQHF TGTGCCCACTATTGGGGGAAGGGTCAGCCCCAGCATTTT
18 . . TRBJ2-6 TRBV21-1 CASSKLVTGGIGANVLTF TGTGCCAGCAGCAAATTGGTGACAGGGGGCATTGGGGCCAACGTCCTGACTTTC
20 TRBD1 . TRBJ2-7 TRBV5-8 CASSPSAGDRDLSNPYEQYF TGTGCCAGCAGCCCTTCTGCTGGGGACAGGGACCTCTCTAACCCCTACGAGCAGTACTTC
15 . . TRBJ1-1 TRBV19 CASSIGTALNTEAFF TGTGCCAGTAGTATCGGTACAGCTCTGAACACTGAAGCTTTCTTT
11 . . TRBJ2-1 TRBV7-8 CASSFWGEQFF TGTGCCAGCAGCTTCTGGGGTGAGCAGTTCTTC
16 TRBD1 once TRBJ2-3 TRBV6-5 CASSYLYGQGADTQYF TGTGCCAGCAGTTACCTCTACGGACAGGGCGCAGATACGCAGTATTTT
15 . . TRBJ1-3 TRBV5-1 CASSLVAGPGNTIYF TGCGCCAGCAGCTTGGTTGCAGGGCCGGGAAACACCATATATTTT
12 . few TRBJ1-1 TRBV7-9 CASSLEGTKAFF TGTGCCAGCAGCTTAGAAGGGACTAAAGCTTTCTTT
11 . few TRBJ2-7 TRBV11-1 CASSQTAEQYF TGTGCCAGCAGTCAGACAGCCGAGCAGTACTTC
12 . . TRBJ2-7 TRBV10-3 CAIGGRTYEQYF TGTGCCATCGGGGGGAGGACCTACGAGCAGTACTTC
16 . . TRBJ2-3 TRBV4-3 CASSARESSVADTQYF TGCGCCAGCAGCGCACGGGAGTCCTCGGTGGCAGATACGCAGTATTTT
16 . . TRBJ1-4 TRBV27 CASSFDSRPSNEKLFF TGTGCCAGCAGTTTCGACAGTCGGCCCTCTAATGAAAAACTGTTTTTT
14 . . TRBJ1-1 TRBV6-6 CASSVGRLNTEAFF TGTGCCAGCAGTGTTGGTCGCTTGAACACTGAAGCTTTCTTT
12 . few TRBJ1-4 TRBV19 CASSGSNEKLFF TGTGCCAGTAGTGGAAGTAATGAAAAACTGTTTTTT
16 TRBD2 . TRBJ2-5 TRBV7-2 CASSPRGTSGSATQYF TGTGCCAGCAGCCCGCGTGGGACTAGCGGGAGCGCGACCCAGTACTTC
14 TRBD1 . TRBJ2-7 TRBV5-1 CASSTRDRPYEQYF TGCGCCAGCAGCACCCGGGACAGGCCCTACGAGCAGTACTTC
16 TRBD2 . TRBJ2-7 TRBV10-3 CAISESKTGGDSEQYF TGTGCCATCAGTGAGTCGAAAACGGGAGGGGATTCCGAGCAGTACTTC
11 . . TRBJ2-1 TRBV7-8 CASSPYNEQFF TGTGCCAGCAGTCCTTACAATGAGCAGTTCTTC
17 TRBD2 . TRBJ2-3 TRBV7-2 CASSLGWAGGGTDTQYF TGTGCCAGCAGCTTGGGCTGGGCGGGAGGTGGCACAGATACGCAGTATTTT
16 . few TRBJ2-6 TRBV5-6 CASTRTGEAGANVLTF TGTGCCAGCACCCGGACCGGGGAGGCCGGGGCCAACGTCCTGACTTTC
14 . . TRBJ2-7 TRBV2 CASIHRDNSYEQYF TGTGCCAGCATTCACCGGGACAACTCCTACGAGCAGTACTTC
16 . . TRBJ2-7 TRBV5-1 CASSLAALGSVNEQYF TGCGCCAGCAGCTTGGCCGCTTTAGGTAGCGTCAACGAGCAGTACTTC
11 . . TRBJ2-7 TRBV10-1 CASSAAHEQYF TGCGCCAGCAGTGCAGCCCACGAGCAGTACTTC
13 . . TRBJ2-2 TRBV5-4 CASGRRDTGELFF TGTGCCAGCGGGAGACGGGACACCGGGGAGCTGTTTTTT
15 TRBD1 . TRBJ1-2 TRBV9 CASSSRTGERHGYTF TGTGCCAGCAGCTCAAGGACAGGGGAGAGACATGGCTACACCTTC
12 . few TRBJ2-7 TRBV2 CASSPSPSGQYF TGTGCCAGCAGTCCGTCCCCGTCCGGGCAGTACTTC
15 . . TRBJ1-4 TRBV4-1 CASSSTSGVGEKLFF TGCGCCAGCAGCAGTACATCTGGGGTGGGTGAAAAACTGTTTTTT
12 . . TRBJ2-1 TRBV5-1 CASSLAFNEQFF TGCGCCAGCAGCTTGGCCTTCAATGAGCAGTTCTTC
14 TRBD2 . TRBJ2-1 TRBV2 CASSLAGVLNEQFF TGTGCCAGCAGTTTGGCGGGAGTACTCAATGAGCAGTTCTTC
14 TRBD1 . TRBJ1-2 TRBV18 CASSLQGAAYGYTF TGTGCCAGCTCACTACAGGGGGCTGCCTATGGCTACACCTTC
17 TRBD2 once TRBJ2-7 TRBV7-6 CASSLRWVQRESYEQYF TGTGCCAGCAGTCTAAGGTGGGTGCAGCGGGAGTCATACGAGCAGTACTTC
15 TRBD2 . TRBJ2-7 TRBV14 CASSWSGRASYEQYF TGTGCCAGCAGCTGGAGCGGGAGGGCCTCCTACGAGCAGTACTTC
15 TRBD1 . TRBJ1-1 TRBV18 CASSPVPGGNTEAFF TGTGCCAGCTCACCCGTTCCAGGGGGGAACACTGAAGCTTTCTTT
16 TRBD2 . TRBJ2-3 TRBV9 CASSLLGGGSTDTQYF TGTGCCAGCAGCCTCCTCGGGGGGGGGAGCACAGATACGCAGTATTTT
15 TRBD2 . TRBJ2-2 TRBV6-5 CASRPSGRHTGELFF TGTGCCAGCAGGCCAAGCGGGAGGCACACCGGGGAGCTGTTTTTT
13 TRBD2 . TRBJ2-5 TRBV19 CAVGTSGSKTQYF TGTGCCGTTGGGACTAGCGGGAGTAAAACCCAGTACTTC
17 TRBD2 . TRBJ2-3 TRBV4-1 CASSRAGTSGSTDTQYF TGCGCCAGCAGCCGGGCGGGGACTAGCGGGAGCACAGATACGCAGTATTTT